Listed below are T cell receptor beta chains from one sample, sequenced in a study of blood T cell repertoires in COVID-19. TCRdb's copy holds only in-frame clones and misses some; the assay was immunoSEQ multiplex PCR. Here the sample spans about 270,000 clones, approximately 82% being singletons. Sequenced sample: peripheral blood. These receptors all stem from a woman aged 18-35 years with acute or convalescent COVID-19. Both conserved end residues are part of each CDR3. A D gene is named only where the DNA matches it firmly.

v_gene	d_gene	j_gene	CDR3aa	CDR3nt
TRBV6-5	TRBD2	TRBJ2-7	CASRETGGYEQYF	TGTGCCAGCAGGGAGACGGGGGGGTACGAGCAGTACTTC
TRBV6-5	TRBD1	TRBJ1-5	CASIHPGQGNQPQHF	TGTGCCAGCATCCACCCAGGACAGGGGAATCAGCCCCAGCATTTT
TRBV7-2	.	TRBJ2-1	CASSLVGADQGEQFF	TGTGCCAGCAGCTTAGTGGGGGCGGACCAGGGTGAGCAGTTCTTC
TRBV18	TRBD1	TRBJ1-3	CASSQGQLSLDSGNTIYF	TGTGCCAGCTCACAGGGACAGCTCTCCCTGGACTCTGGAAACACCATATATTTT
TRBV4-3	.	TRBJ1-2	CASSQDIGDGYTF	TGCGCCAGCAGCCAAGATATCGGGGATGGCTACACCTTC
TRBV30	TRBD1	TRBJ2-7	CAWSDRVIYEQYF	TGTGCCTGGAGCGACAGGGTCATCTACGAGCAGTACTTC
TRBV18	TRBD1	TRBJ1-5	CASSSTGGNQPQHF	TGTGCCAGCTCATCGACAGGGGGCAATCAGCCCCAGCATTTT
TRBV27	.	TRBJ1-4	CAMGGGAPNEKLFF	TGTGCCATGGGGGGAGGGGCTCCTAATGAAAAACTGTTTTTT
TRBV4-3	TRBD1	TRBJ2-5	CASSHDREETQYF	TGCGCCAGCAGCCACGACAGGGAAGAGACCCAGTACTTC
TRBV30	TRBD1	TRBJ1-3	CAWTPLYRGLRSGNTIYF	TGTGCCTGGACCCCTCTGTACAGGGGGCTTAGGTCTGGAAACACCATATATTTT